The 22 T cell receptor beta chains reported below all come from one sample, sequenced in a study of CD8 T cells in ankylosing spondylitis (dated by TCRdb to about 2017). Libraries came from 5' RACE. The sequencing machine was an Illumina HiSeq 2500. Using fastp at Q25 and MiXCR, TCRdb reprocessed the public reads and kept productive beta chains. Each entry merges the rows of one CDR3 protein and shows their most common DNA and genes. Present in this sample are under 300,000 distinct CDR3 sequences, approximately 12% of which were seen just once. Clones ranked in the top ten supply less than 7.5% of the sample. Sequences were obtained from blood, either unsorted or a sorted T cell fraction (not recorded which). The receptor source for this set is a male donor with ankylosing spondylitis or in good health (not recorded which).

Only a few counts were recorded for this clonotype. V gene TRBV4-1 combines with J gene TRBJ2-6; 11 bases agree with TRBD2. Germline CDR1 reads MGHRA; CDR2 reads YSYEKL. Losses at the gene ends were 0 bases for V and 0 bases for J; bases not matched to a gene: 16. This CDR3 is built from 23 residues. CDR3 nucleotide sequence: TGCGCCAGCAGCCAAGATCCCCTCTCCTTCGCACTAGCGGGGGCCTCTGGGGCCAACGTCCTGACTTTC. Translated: CASSQDPLSFALAGASGANVLTF.

Comments on this clonotype: A much larger clone differs from this one at a single base, so this may be a read error. The gene calls are TRBV20-1 and TRBJ1-6; D is unclear. The length of the CDR3 is 14 residues. The V gene's germline CDR1 is DFQATT and CDR2 SNEGSKA (reference sequence). This CDR3 is CIAWGMQTSSPLHF. The CDR3 DNA reads TGCATTGCGTGGGGTATGCAGACGAGTTCACCCCTCCACTTT.

Regarding this clonotype: This may arise from a read error, as a much more abundant clone is one base away. J is TRBJ2-2 and V is TRBV20-1, with 9 bases aligning to TRBD1. Germline V gene sequence: CDR1 DFQATT, CDR2 SNEGSKA (reference sequence). The CDR3 length is 19 residues. V lost 8 bases and J lost 8; bases outside the gene matches: 27. CDR3: CSTSSGTGFGFLEKGELFF. Here the CDR3 DNA reads TGCAGTACCTCTTCCGGGACAGGGTTCGGATTCCTGGAGAAAGGGGAGCTGTTTTTT.

This clonotype came up many times. The rearrangement joins TRBV9 to TRBJ2-2, with D perhaps matching TRBD2 (6 bases). There are 16 residues in the CDR3. Germline lookup yields CDR1 SGDLS and CDR2 YYNGEE. The V end lost 4 bases, the J end lost 7 bases, and 20 bases lay between the germline ends. CDR3 nucleotides: TGTGCCAGCAGCCCCCCCGGGCGGGGAAGGGGCGGGGAGCTGTTTTTT. Encoded protein: CASSPPGRGRGGELFF.

This clonotype was detected ten times or more. The chain recombines TRBV10-3 with TRBJ2-7; no firm D call. The CDR3 loop spans 13 amino acids. Trimming removed 9 bases from V and 1 base from J, with 13 bases in between. The germline CDR1 and CDR2 sequences are ENHRY and SYGVKD. The CDR3 here is CAINGEKSYEQYF. The CDR3 coding sequence is TGTGCCATAAACGGAGAGAAATCCTACGAGCAGTACTTC.

This clonotype showed up many times. V and J are TRBV20-1 and TRBJ2-1, with a weak D call TRBD1 (6 bases). The CDR3 is made up of 13 amino acids. The germline V and J ends were trimmed by 5 bases and 6 bases, with 14 bases remaining between them. In germline, CDR1 is DFQATT, CDR2 SNEGSKA (reference sequence). The CDR3 reads CSASPGQPNEQFF. The CDR3 bases are TGCAGTGCTTCCCCGGGACAACCCAATGAGCAGTTCTTC.

This chain connects TRBV28 to TRBJ2-2; D is possibly TRBD1 or TRBD2 (5 bases each). This CDR3 is built from 16 residues. Germline lookup yields CDR1 MDHEN and CDR2 SYDVKM. Trimming left V 5 bases short and J 1 base short, with 14 bases between. The CDR3 DNA sequence: TGTGCCAGCAGTCGCCGGGACGGTGGGAACACCGGGGAGCTGTTTTTT. Its protein product is CASSRRDGGNTGELFF. Based on the CDR3 plus reference TRBV28 and TRBJ2-2, the full variable domain is DVKVTQSSRYLVKRTGEKVFLECVQDMDHENMFWYRQDPGLGLRLIYFSYDVKMKEKGDIPEGYSVSREKKERFSLILESASTNQTSMYLCASSRRDGGNTGELFFGEGSRLTVL.

There are many counts of this clonotype. The chain is built from TRBV12-3 or TRBV12-4 and TRBJ1-5; perhaps TRBD1 as D (6 bases). The CDR3 is 14 residues long. V gave up 7 bases and J gave up 7 bases, with 17 bases separating them. CDR3 DNA sequence: TGTGCCAGCACTCTTGGGGGGCGCGAACAGCCCCAGCATTTT. Amino acids: CASTLGGREQPQHF.

This sequence joins TRBV2 and TRBJ2-7, with D maybe TRBD2 (7 bases). There are 15 residues in the CDR3. Trimming cost V 10 bases and J 2 bases, with 21 bases left between them. Germline V CDR1 and CDR2: SNHLY, FYNNEI. CDR3 protein: CANSRGRGLTYEQYF. As DNA, the CDR3 is TGTGCCAACTCGAGGGGGAGGGGACTAACCTACGAGCAGTACTTC.

The chain joins TRBV27 to TRBJ2-1; D not resolved. Germline CDR1 and CDR2: MNHEY and SMNVEV (reference sequence). This CDR3 is built from 11 residues. Trimming pared 5 bases from V and 5 bases from J, leaving 4 bases between. CDR3 sequence (DNA): TGTGCCAGCAGTCGCGACAATGAGCAGTTCTTC. This translates into CASSRDNEQFF.

This chain uses TRBV2 with TRBJ2-1, with 7 bases that match TRBD2. The germline V gene encodes CDR1 SNHLY and CDR2 FYNNEI. The CDR3 sequence is 17 residues long. V lost 6 bases, J lost 6 bases, and 17 bases stayed unmatched. The CDR3 reads CASSSPRDYHFLNEQFF. Here the CDR3 DNA reads TGTGCCAGCAGCTCACCCCGGGACTACCATTTTCTCAATGAGCAGTTCTTC.

This clonotype has ten or more counts. V is TRBV4-2 and J is TRBJ2-7; D is undetermined. Germline V CDR1 and CDR2: LGHNA, YNFKEQ. This CDR3 region has 13 residues. The germline V and J ends were trimmed by 0 bases and 3 bases, with 6 bases remaining between them. The CDR3 DNA reads TGTGCCAGCAGCCAAGAAGCTCACTACGAGCAGTACTTC. It yields the protein CASSQEAHYEQYF.

This clonotype was counted many times. The genes are TRBV6-5 and TRBJ2-7; a weak D match, TRBD1 (6 bases). V lost 2 bases and J lost 0, with 23 bases in between. Germline-derived CDR1 and CDR2 are MNHEY and SVGAGI. The CDR3 spans 19 residues. CDR3 protein: CASSYSKLQGRRSSYEQYF. The CDR3, as DNA: TGTGCCAGCAGTTACAGTAAGCTACAGGGACGGAGGAGCTCCTACGAGCAGTACTTC.

Only a few counts were recorded for this clonotype. The chain employs TRBV2 and TRBJ2-3; TRBD2 aligns across 7 bases. CDR1 and CDR2 (germline): SNHLY, FYNNEI. V lost 9 bases and J lost 5; bases outside the gene matches: 8. The CDR3 has 13 residues. The CDR3 is CASALAVEDTQYF. As DNA, the CDR3 is TGTGCCAGTGCCCTAGCGGTAGAAGATACGCAGTATTTT.

This clonotype came up many times. This chain connects TRBV12-3 or TRBV12-4 to TRBJ2-1; no firm D call. This CDR3 is built from 16 residues. V dropped 4 bases and J dropped 0 bases, with 13 bases sitting between them. This chain's CDR3 is CASSSQHRSSYNEQFF. The CDR3 DNA is TGTGCCAGCAGTTCCCAGCACCGCTCCTCCTACAATGAGCAGTTCTTC.

This clonotype occurred many times. The chain combines TRBV9 with TRBJ1-2; the D is unclear. V lost 0 bases to trimming and J lost 5 bases, with 5 bases between them. This CDR3 is 12 amino acids long. The germline CDR1 and CDR2 sequences are SGDLS and YYNGEE. The CDR3, as DNA: TGTGCCAGCAGCGTAGGAGGTTATGGCTACACCTTC. This gives the protein CASSVGGYGYTF.

This clonotype was found many times. The chain has TRBV28 and TRBJ2-4; TRBD1 or TRBD2 may be the D gene (5 bases each). CDR1 MDHEN and CDR2 SYDVKM come from the germline V gene. V was cut by 6 bases and J by 0 bases, with 12 bases left in between. The CDR3 length is 15 residues. CDR3 sequence: CASSPAGTAKNIQYF. The CDR3 region has the DNA TGTGCCAGCAGCCCCGCCGGGACAGCCAAAAACATTCAGTACTTC. Using reference TRBV28 and TRBJ2-4 for the parts outside the CDR3, the full variable domain is DVKVTQSSRYLVKRTGEKVFLECVQDMDHENMFWYRQDPGLGLRLIYFSYDVKMKEKGDIPEGYSVSREKKERFSLILESASTNQTSMYLCASSPAGTAKNIQYFGAGTRLSVL.

This clonotype occurred many times. V usage is TRBV6-5 and J usage is TRBJ2-1; TRBD1 aligns across 8 bases. CDR3 length: 15 amino acids. The junction had 7 bases not matched to a gene; V was cut back by 3 bases and J by 6 bases. The germline gives CDR1 MNHEY, CDR2 SVGAGI. CDR3 sequence: CASSYRTGPFNEQFF. In DNA form, the CDR3 reads TGTGCCAGCAGTTATCGGACAGGGCCATTCAATGAGCAGTTCTTC.

This clonotype showed up just a few times. The V and J genes are TRBV5-6 and TRBJ2-7; D gene uncertain. Trimming stripped 5 bases from V and 3 bases from J, with 9 bases between. Germline lookup yields CDR1 SGHDT and CDR2 YYEEEE. The CDR3 runs to 12 residues. CDR3 sequence: CASSSFDYEQYF. CDR3 nucleotides: TGTGCCAGCAGTTCCTTCGACTACGAGCAGTACTTC.

This clonotype has a count of ten or more. The chain has TRBV12-3 or TRBV12-4 and TRBJ2-1; D is undetermined. V was cut by 8 bases and J by 4 bases, with 21 bases left in between. The CDR3 totals 16 residues. The CDR3 sequence is CASSYGVTDNYNEQFF. In DNA form, the CDR3 reads TGTGCCAGCTCGTACGGAGTAACCGACAATTACAATGAGCAGTTCTTC.

The rearrangement uses TRBV11-2 and TRBJ2-2; D gene ambiguous. Germline values: CDR1 SGHAT, CDR2 FQNNGV. This CDR3 has 14 amino acids. V was trimmed by 0 bases and J by 8 bases, leaving 10 bases between them. CDR3 residues: CASSLDLSWGELFF. In DNA form, the CDR3 reads TGTGCCAGCAGCTTAGATCTTAGCTGGGGGGAGCTGTTTTTT.

This clonotype was observed a few times. The chain employs TRBV7-8 and TRBJ2-3, with no clear D. The V end lost 2 bases, the J end lost 4 bases, and 13 bases lay between the germline ends. Looked up from germline, CDR1 is SGHVS and CDR2 is FQNEAQ. This CDR3 has 15 residues. The DNA of the CDR3 is TGTGCCAGCAGCTTATCCAGACTCATTTCAGATACGCAGTATTTT. Encoded protein: CASSLSRLISDTQYF. The whole variable domain, remainder taken from reference TRBV7-8 and TRBJ2-3, is GAGVSQSPRYKVAKRGQDVALRCDPISGHVSLFWYQQALGQGPEFLTYFQNEAQLDKSGLPSDRFFAERPEGSVSTLKIQRTQQEDSAVYLCASSLSRLISDTQYFGPGTRLTVL.